The rows below give T cell receptor beta chains drawn from one sample of a study of cytomegalovirus exposure and HLA in healthy donors. TCRdb's copy holds only in-frame clones and misses some; the assay was immunoSEQ multiplex PCR. The data hold fewer than 200,000 clones, with 75% to 90% observed a single time. Sequencing used PBMCs. These receptors all stem from a woman between 18 and 29 years old in good health and CMV-seronegative. Both conserved end residues are part of each CDR3.

>TRBJ2-1|TRBV7-9
CASSFPDAGAPGDNEQFF
>TRBJ1-1|TRBV5-6
CASSSPQFGHTEAFF
>TRBJ2-1|TRBV7-9
CASSLPAGTSSYNEQFF
>TRBJ1-4|TRBV28
CASTDGTGDWATNEKLFF
>TRBJ2-3|TRBV14
CASSAQTSGRASADTQYF
>TRBJ1-2|TRBV4-1
CASSQLRTGGYGYTF
>TRBJ1-6|TRBV5-1
CASSLTGGNSPLHF
>TRBJ2-1|TRBV5-4
CASSSRLAGLGQFF
>TRBJ1-2|TRBV5-1
CASSLVGGRDYGYTF
>TRBJ2-2|TRBV27
CASSLTGQGWGTGELFF
>TRBJ1-2|TRBV28
CASSGQGAEGYTF
>TRBJ2-3|TRBV6-1
CASSDPGGHRPDTQYF
>TRBJ1-1|TRBV7-3
CASSLRGEGTEAFF
>TRBJ1-4|TRBV7-9
CASSPLGGAVNEKLFF
>TRBJ1-2|TRBV25-1
CASSERQGNYGYTF
>TRBJ1-4|TRBV5-4
CASSPGEGDRVEKLFF
>TRBJ2-1|TRBV5-1
CASSWNLAGGNYNEQFF
>TRBJ2-7|TRBV4-2
CASSQDGAGRGAYEQYF
>TRBJ2-7|TRBV7-9
CASSARLAGDDEQYF